The text below deals with one T cell receptor (beta chain). V lost 3 bases and J lost 3; bases outside the gene matches: 7. The CDR3 contains 16 residues. Germline CDR1 reads LNHNV; CDR2 reads YYDKDF (reference sequence). The data derive from a study of T cells in Graves' hyperthyroidism and ophthalmopathy. Study information: Pretreatment peripheral blood was obtained at initial diagnosis.

Template material for amplifying TCR beta CDR3 regions consisted of RNA transcripts. When the TCR CDR3 underwent first-round RT-PCR, the HTBI primer set was used. TCRdb fed the multiplex PCR reads into MiXCR, producing one record per CDR3 protein. Counted here are hundreds of thousands of distinct CDR3 sequences, roughly 15% occurring once; the ten biggest clones make up about an eighth. The chain has TRBV15 and TRBJ2-1; 8 nucleotides align to TRBD2. This sequence was found in a woman in her fifties or sixties with Graves' ophthalmopathy. The material sequenced was blood. Here the CDR3 DNA reads TGTGCCACCAGCAGGAGAGCGGGAGACCGCTACAATGAGCAGTTCTTC. This encodes CATSRRAGDRYNEQFF.